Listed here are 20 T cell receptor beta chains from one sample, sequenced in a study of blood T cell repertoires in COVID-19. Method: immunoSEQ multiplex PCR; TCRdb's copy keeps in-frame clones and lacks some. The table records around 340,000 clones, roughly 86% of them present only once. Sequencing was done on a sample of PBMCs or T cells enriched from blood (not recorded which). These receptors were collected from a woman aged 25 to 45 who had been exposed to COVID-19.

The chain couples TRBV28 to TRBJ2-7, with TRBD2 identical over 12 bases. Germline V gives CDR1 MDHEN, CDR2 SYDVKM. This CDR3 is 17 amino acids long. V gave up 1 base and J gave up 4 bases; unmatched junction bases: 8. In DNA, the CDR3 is TGTGCCAGCAGTTTATCCATGACTAGCGGGAGAAGTTACGAGCAGTACTTC. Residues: CASSLSMTSGRSYEQYF.

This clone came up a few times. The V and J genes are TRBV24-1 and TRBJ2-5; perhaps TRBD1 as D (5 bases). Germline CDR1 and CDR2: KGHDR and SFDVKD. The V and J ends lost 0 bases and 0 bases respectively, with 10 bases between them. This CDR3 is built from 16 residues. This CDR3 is CATSDLTGGDQETQYF. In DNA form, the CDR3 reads TGTGCCACCAGTGATTTGACAGGCGGAGACCAAGAGACCCAGTACTTC.

CDR3 protein: CASSVGGGYGYTF. In nucleotides, the CDR3 is TGTGCCAGCAGCGTAGGCGGAGGCTATGGCTACACCTTC. The V call is TRBV9, the J call TRBJ1-2; no clear D. V was trimmed by 0 bases and J by 4 bases, leaving 7 bases between them. CDR1 and CDR2 (germline): SGDLS, YYNGEE. This CDR3 contains 13 residues.

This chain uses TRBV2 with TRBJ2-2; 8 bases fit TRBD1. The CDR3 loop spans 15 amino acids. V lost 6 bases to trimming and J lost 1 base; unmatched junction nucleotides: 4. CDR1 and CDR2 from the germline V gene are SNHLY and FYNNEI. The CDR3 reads CASSLGQGNTGELFF. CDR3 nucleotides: TGTGCCAGCAGCCTCGGACAGGGGAACACCGGGGAGCTGTTTTTT.

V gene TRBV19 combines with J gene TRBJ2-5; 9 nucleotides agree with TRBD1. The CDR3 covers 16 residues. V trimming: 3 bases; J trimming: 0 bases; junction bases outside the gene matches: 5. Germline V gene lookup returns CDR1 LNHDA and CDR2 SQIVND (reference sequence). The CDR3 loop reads CASSIFGTGNQETQYF. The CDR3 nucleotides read TGTGCCAGTAGTATCTTCGGGACAGGGAACCAAGAGACCCAGTACTTC.

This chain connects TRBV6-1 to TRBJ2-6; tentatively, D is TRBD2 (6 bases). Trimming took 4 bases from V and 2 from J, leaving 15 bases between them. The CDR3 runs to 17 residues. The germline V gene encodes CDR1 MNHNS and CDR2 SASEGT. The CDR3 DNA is TGTGCCAGCAGTGCATCTGTGTGGGGGGCTGGGGCCAACGTCCTGACTTTC. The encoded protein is CASSASVWGAGANVLTF.

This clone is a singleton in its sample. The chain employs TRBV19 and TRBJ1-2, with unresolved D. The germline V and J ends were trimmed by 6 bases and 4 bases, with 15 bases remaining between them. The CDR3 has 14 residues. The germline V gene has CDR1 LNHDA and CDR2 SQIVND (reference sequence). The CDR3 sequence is CASRQIRFSYGYTF. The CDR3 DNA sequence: TGTGCCAGTAGGCAAATCAGATTCTCCTATGGCTACACCTTC.

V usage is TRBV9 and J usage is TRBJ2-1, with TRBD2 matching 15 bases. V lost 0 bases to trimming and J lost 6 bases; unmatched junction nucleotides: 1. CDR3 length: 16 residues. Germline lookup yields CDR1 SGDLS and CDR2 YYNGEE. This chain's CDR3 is CASSVAGLAGGNEQFF. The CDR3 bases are TGTGCCAGCAGCGTAGCGGGACTAGCGGGGGGCAATGAGCAGTTCTTC.

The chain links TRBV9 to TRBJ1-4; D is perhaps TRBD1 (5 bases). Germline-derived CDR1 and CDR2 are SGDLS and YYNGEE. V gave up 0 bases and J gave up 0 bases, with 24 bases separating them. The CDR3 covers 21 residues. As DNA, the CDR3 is TGTGCCAGCAGCGTAGATAGCGGTGGGACGGCAGGCCCAGCAACTAATGAAAAACTGTTTTTT. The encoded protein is CASSVDSGGTAGPATNEKLFF.

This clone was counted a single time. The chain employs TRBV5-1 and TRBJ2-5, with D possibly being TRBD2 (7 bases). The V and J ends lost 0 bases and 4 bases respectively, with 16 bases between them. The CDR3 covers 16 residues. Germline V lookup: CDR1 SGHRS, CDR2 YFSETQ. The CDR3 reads CASSLEGGGSRETQYF. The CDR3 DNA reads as TGCGCCAGCAGCTTGGAGGGGGGCGGGAGCAGAGAGACCCAGTACTTC. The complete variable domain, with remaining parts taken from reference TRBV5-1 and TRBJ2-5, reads KAGVTQTPRYLIKTRGQQVTLSCSPISGHRSVSWYQQTPGQGLQFLFEYFSETQRNKGNFPGRFSGRQFSNSRSEMNVSTLELGDSALYLCASSLEGGGSRETQYFGPGTRLLVL.

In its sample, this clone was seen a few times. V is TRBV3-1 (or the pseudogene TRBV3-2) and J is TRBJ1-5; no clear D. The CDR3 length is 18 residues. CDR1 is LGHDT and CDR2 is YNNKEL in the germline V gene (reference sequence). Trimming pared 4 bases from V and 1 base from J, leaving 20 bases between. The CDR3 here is CASSPSDGNLLSNQPQHF. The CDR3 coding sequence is TGTGCCAGCAGCCCAAGCGACGGTAACCTCCTCAGCAATCAGCCCCAGCATTTT.

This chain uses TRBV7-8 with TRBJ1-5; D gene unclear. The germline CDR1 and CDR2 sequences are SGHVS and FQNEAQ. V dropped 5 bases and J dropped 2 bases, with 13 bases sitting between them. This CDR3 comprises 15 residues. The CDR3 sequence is CASSPPGIGNQPQHF. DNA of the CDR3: TGTGCCAGCAGCCCCCCAGGTATCGGCAATCAGCCCCAGCATTTT.

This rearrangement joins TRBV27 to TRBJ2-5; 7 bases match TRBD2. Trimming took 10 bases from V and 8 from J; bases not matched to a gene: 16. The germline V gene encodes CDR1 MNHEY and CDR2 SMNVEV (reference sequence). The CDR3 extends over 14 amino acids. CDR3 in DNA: TGTGCCACTAAAAGGGAGGGTAGCTTTTATACCCAGTACTTC. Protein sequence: CATKREGSFYTQYF.

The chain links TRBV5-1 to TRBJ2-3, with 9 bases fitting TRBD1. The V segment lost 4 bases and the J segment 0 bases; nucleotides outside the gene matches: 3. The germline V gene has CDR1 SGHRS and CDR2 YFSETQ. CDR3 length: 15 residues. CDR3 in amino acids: CASSSGQGSTDTQYF. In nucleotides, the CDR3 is TGCGCCAGCAGCAGTGGACAGGGGAGCACAGATACGCAGTATTTT.

The chain's CDR3 is CASSQFGGGGYNEQFF. CDR3 DNA sequence: TGTGCCAGCAGCCAGTTCGGGGGCGGGGGGTACAATGAGCAGTTCTTC. The rearrangement joins TRBV27 to TRBJ2-1; 8 positions match TRBD2. Germline V gene data show CDR1 as MNHEY and CDR2 as SMNVEV (reference sequence). V gave up 6 bases and J gave up 4 bases; unmatched junction bases: 11. The CDR3 is made up of 16 amino acids.

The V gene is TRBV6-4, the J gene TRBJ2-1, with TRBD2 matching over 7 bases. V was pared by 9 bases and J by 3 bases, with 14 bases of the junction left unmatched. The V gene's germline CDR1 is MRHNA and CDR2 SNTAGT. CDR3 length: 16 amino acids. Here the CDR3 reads CASLRIGRPNYNEQFF. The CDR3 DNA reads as TGTGCCAGTCTTCGGATCGGGAGGCCTAACTACAATGAGCAGTTCTTC.

This chain's CDR3 is CSVDLDRGLTEAFF. The CDR3 DNA follows: TGCAGCGTTGATCTAGACAGGGGGCTCACTGAAGCTTTCTTT. V and J are TRBV29-1 and TRBJ1-1, with TRBD1 identical over 10 bases. J lost 4 bases, V lost 3 bases, and 5 bases had no gene match. CDR3 length equals 14 residues. From germline, CDR1 is SQVTM and CDR2 ANQGSEA.

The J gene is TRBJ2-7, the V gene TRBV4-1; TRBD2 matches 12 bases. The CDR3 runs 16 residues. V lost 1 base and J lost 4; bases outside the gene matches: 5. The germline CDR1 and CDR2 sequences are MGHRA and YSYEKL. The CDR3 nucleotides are TGCGCCAGCAGCCAAGCTCTAGCGGGAGGGCCGTACGAGCAGTACTTC. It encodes CASSQALAGGPYEQYF.

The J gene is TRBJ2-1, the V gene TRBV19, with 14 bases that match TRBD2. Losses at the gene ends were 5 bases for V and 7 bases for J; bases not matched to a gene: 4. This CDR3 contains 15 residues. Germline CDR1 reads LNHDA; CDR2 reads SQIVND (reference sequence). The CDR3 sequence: CASSSRTSGRNEQFF. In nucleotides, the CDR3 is TGTGCCAGTAGTTCAAGGACTAGCGGGAGGAATGAGCAGTTCTTC.

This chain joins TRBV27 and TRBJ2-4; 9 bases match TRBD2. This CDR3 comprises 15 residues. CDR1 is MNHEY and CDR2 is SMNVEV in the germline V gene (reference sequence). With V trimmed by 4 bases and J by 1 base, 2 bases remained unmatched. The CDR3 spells CASSSAGGAKNIQYF. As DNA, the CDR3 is TGTGCCAGCAGTTCCGCGGGAGGGGCCAAAAACATTCAGTACTTC.